This note documents a single T cell receptor beta chain sequence. The source of the sample is a study of beta chain features in type 1 diabetes. In total, each donor contributed a single heparinised blood draw that averaged around 110 mL. Expressed TCRB transcripts were sequenced, since all the RNA that had been isolated was reverse transcribed. Sequenced naive, central memory and regulatory T cell samples produced an average of about 3.57 million reads. Measured with immunoSEQ multiplex PCR; TCRdb has only the in-frame clones, and not every one. The sample contains just over 600,000 clones, about 14% of which appear only once. The CDR3 loop spans 15 amino acids. CDR1 and CDR2 (germline): SGHNT, YENEEA. Trimming removed 1 base at V and 2 bases at J, with 9 bases between.

The chain couples TRBV11-3 to TRBJ2-4; a possible D gene is TRBD1 (6 bases). This TCR derives from a young man in good health. Specimen: naive CD4+ T cells from blood. The CDR3: CASSLGQDTKNIQYF. The DNA of the CDR3 is TGTGCCAGCAGCTTAGGACAGGACACCAAAAACATTCAGTACTTC.